This T cell receptor beta chain was observed in a study of blood T cells in healthy people across ages. Trimming took 6 bases from V and 5 from J, leaving 22 bases between them. CDR3 size: 16 residues. Looked up from germline, CDR1 is LNHDA and CDR2 is SQIVND (reference sequence). Concerning this clonotype itself: Its antigen remains unidentified.

Findings and limits, study-wide: Estimates of diversity drawn from one million T cells were considered underestimates. PBMCs that were unsorted prevented a conclusive naive versus antigen-experienced comparison. Strong correlation was found linking TCR beta diversity to naive T cell percentage. Compared with aged donors, long-lived donors showed fewer expanded clones, suggesting selection.

Together with a sample-barcoded 5' primer, a J-beta primer mix was included in a second PCR lasting about 7 to 12 cycles. One entry per CDR3 protein results from TCRdb running MiXCR on the 5' RACE reads. The table lists 650,000 to 800,000 distinct CDR3 sequences, under 45% of them singletons. Sequencing input: blood. The V and J genes are TRBV19 and TRBJ2-5, with no clear D. The clonotype was recovered from a man in his 60s in good health. The CDR3 region has the DNA TGTGCCAGTAGCACCGGTGGATTTGGAGAACGGGAGACCCAGTACTTC. Translation gives CASSTGGFGERETQYF.